A selection of T cell receptor beta chains follows, all from one sample in a study of T cells in localized non-small cell lung cancer. The assay was immunoSEQ multiplex PCR, and TCRdb's table has in-frame clones only and misses some. This sample has about 45,000 clones, with roughly 90% found just once. This specimen consisted of PBMCs, obtained before any cancer treatment. The receptors here all came from a woman aged 35 to 69 with stage II lung adenocarcinoma. CDR3s include the opening cysteine and the closing phenylalanine or tryptophan. A D gene is named only where the DNA matches it firmly. Clone sizes are given selectively: once, few, many, or a class where the clone is expanded.

clone_size: .; j_call: TRBJ2-1; d_call: TRBD2; v_call: TRBV7-2; cdr3_aa: CASSSQSGGGPVNEQFF; cdr3_nt: TGTGCCAGCAGCTCCCAATCCGGGGGAGGGCCCGTAAATGAGCAGTTCTTC
clone_size: .; j_call: TRBJ2-3; d_call: TRBD2; v_call: TRBV18; cdr3_aa: CASSPQRGDFTDTQYF; cdr3_nt: TGTGCCAGCTCACCCCAGCGGGGGGACTTCACAGATACGCAGTATTTT
clone_size: .; j_call: TRBJ2-7; d_call: .; v_call: TRBV6-5; cdr3_aa: CASSPAARIAYEQYF; cdr3_nt: TGTGCCAGCAGTCCCGCGGCCCGGATCGCCTACGAGCAGTACTTC
clone_size: once; j_call: TRBJ2-5; d_call: .; v_call: TRBV19; cdr3_aa: CASSIGIGSQETQYF; cdr3_nt: TGTGCCAGTAGTATTGGAATAGGCAGCCAAGAGACCCAGTACTTC
clone_size: .; j_call: TRBJ2-1; d_call: .; v_call: TRBV20-1; cdr3_aa: CSALPEQFF; cdr3_nt: TGCAGTGCCCTACCAGAGCAGTTCTTC
clone_size: .; j_call: TRBJ2-2; d_call: .; v_call: TRBV11-2; cdr3_aa: CASSRDTNTGELFF; cdr3_nt: TGTGCCAGCAGTCGGGACACTAACACCGGGGAGCTGTTTTTT
clone_size: once; j_call: TRBJ2-5; d_call: TRBD2; v_call: TRBV5-4; cdr3_aa: CASSSPTGGGETQYF; cdr3_nt: TGTGCCAGCAGCTCCCCGACGGGGGGGGGTGAGACCCAGTACTTC
clone_size: .; j_call: TRBJ1-5; d_call: .; v_call: TRBV28; cdr3_aa: CASSFRQINQPQHF; cdr3_nt: TGTGCCAGCAGTTTCCGACAGATAAATCAGCCCCAGCATTTT
clone_size: .; j_call: TRBJ2-1; d_call: .; v_call: TRBV7-9; cdr3_aa: CASSRADSPIYNEQFF; cdr3_nt: TGTGCCAGCAGCCGCGCGGACAGTCCCATCTACAATGAGCAGTTCTTC
clone_size: .; j_call: TRBJ1-4; d_call: .; v_call: TRBV5-1; cdr3_aa: CASSPGGDEGREKLFF; cdr3_nt: TGCGCCAGCAGCCCCGGGGGGGACGAAGGCCGGGAAAAACTGTTTTTT
clone_size: .; j_call: TRBJ1-6; d_call: .; v_call: TRBV7-9; cdr3_aa: CASSMGGAGHSPLHF; cdr3_nt: TGTGCCAGCAGCATGGGAGGGGCGGGACATTCACCCCTCCACTTT
clone_size: .; j_call: TRBJ2-1; d_call: .; v_call: TRBV6-4; cdr3_aa: CASSASSYNEQFF; cdr3_nt: TGTGCCAGCAGTGCCAGCTCCTACAATGAGCAGTTCTTC
clone_size: .; j_call: TRBJ1-5; d_call: .; v_call: TRBV5-1; cdr3_aa: CASSLGETGQPQHF; cdr3_nt: TGCGCCAGCAGCTTGGGAGAAACCGGTCAGCCCCAGCATTTT
clone_size: .; j_call: TRBJ2-1; d_call: TRBD2; v_call: TRBV7-3; cdr3_aa: CASSPRAGEIYNEQFF; cdr3_nt: TGTGCCAGCAGCCCCCGGGCGGGGGAGATCTACAATGAGCAGTTCTTC
clone_size: .; j_call: TRBJ2-5; d_call: .; v_call: TRBV2; cdr3_aa: CASSEGWRIETQYF; cdr3_nt: TGTGCCAGCAGTGAGGGGTGGCGCATCGAGACCCAGTACTTC
clone_size: .; j_call: TRBJ1-3; d_call: TRBD1; v_call: TRBV2; cdr3_aa: CASTPDRAGNTIYF; cdr3_nt: TGTGCCAGCACGCCGGACAGGGCTGGAAACACCATATATTTT
clone_size: .; j_call: TRBJ2-3; d_call: .; v_call: TRBV19; cdr3_aa: CASNLSPRRAGADTQYF; cdr3_nt: TGTGCCAGTAACCTTTCCCCGCGCAGGGCTGGCGCAGATACGCAGTATTTT
clone_size: .; j_call: TRBJ2-3; d_call: .; v_call: TRBV5-1; cdr3_aa: CASSLASPGDTQYF; cdr3_nt: TGCGCCAGCAGCTTGGCCTCGCCTGGGGATACGCAGTATTTT
clone_size: .; j_call: TRBJ2-1; d_call: .; v_call: TRBV28; cdr3_aa: CASRMTLEGEQFF; cdr3_nt: TGTGCCAGCAGGATGACTTTAGAGGGTGAGCAGTTCTTC
clone_size: .; j_call: TRBJ2-5; d_call: .; v_call: TRBV27; cdr3_aa: CASMTGLVLGETQYF; cdr3_nt: TGTGCCAGCATGACCGGGCTGGTACTAGGAGAGACCCAGTACTTC
clone_size: .; j_call: TRBJ1-5; d_call: .; v_call: TRBV4-2; cdr3_aa: CASSQGRQGNQPQHF; cdr3_nt: TGTGCCAGCAGCCAAGGGCGTCAGGGCAATCAGCCCCAGCATTTT
clone_size: .; j_call: TRBJ1-4; d_call: .; v_call: TRBV5-1; cdr3_aa: CASSSLPTGSNEKLFF; cdr3_nt: TGCGCCAGCAGCTCCCTTCCGACAGGCTCTAATGAAAAACTGTTTTTT
clone_size: .; j_call: TRBJ2-7; d_call: TRBD2; v_call: TRBV4-1; cdr3_aa: CASSPEPGLAGGRIRYEQYF; cdr3_nt: TGCGCCAGCAGCCCGGAACCGGGACTAGCGGGAGGGAGGATCCGGTACGAGCAGTACTTC
clone_size: .; j_call: TRBJ1-2; d_call: TRBD1; v_call: TRBV6-1; cdr3_aa: CASSDDGTARGYTF; cdr3_nt: TGTGCCAGCAGTGATGACGGGACAGCGAGAGGCTACACCTTC
clone_size: .; j_call: TRBJ1-1; d_call: .; v_call: TRBV19; cdr3_aa: CASSIMYGGRIPEAFF; cdr3_nt: TGTGCCAGTAGTATAATGTACGGGGGGAGGATTCCTGAAGCTTTCTTT
clone_size: .; j_call: TRBJ1-4; d_call: TRBD1; v_call: TRBV5-8; cdr3_aa: CASQKMTGKEKLFF; cdr3_nt: TGTGCCAGCCAGAAGATGACAGGGAAGGAAAAACTGTTTTTT
clone_size: .; j_call: TRBJ1-2; d_call: TRBD1; v_call: TRBV9; cdr3_aa: CASSATGHRDPTTYGYTF; cdr3_nt: TGTGCCAGCAGCGCGACAGGGCACCGGGATCCGACCACCTATGGCTACACCTTC
clone_size: .; j_call: TRBJ1-2; d_call: .; v_call: TRBV6-5; cdr3_aa: CASSYSHRANYGYTF; cdr3_nt: TGTGCCAGCAGTTACTCCCACAGGGCTAACTATGGCTACACCTTC
clone_size: .; j_call: TRBJ1-5; d_call: TRBD1; v_call: TRBV2; cdr3_aa: CASSDHGQVSNQPQHF; cdr3_nt: TGTGCCAGCAGCGATCATGGACAGGTTAGCAATCAGCCCCAGCATTTT